The following is a T cell receptor (beta chain) sequence with its context. Its antigen is unknown. Base qualities are not recorded, but no much larger clone differs from it by a single base. Library prep was done by the immunoSEQ multiplex PCR assay. For the multiplex PCR, a mixture combining 60 forward primers for TCR Vbeta segments and 13 reverse primers for TCR Jbeta segments was used. The CDR3 region of rearranged TCR beta genes was amplified from genomic DNA by a multiplex PCR assay. On the Illumina HiSeq System, the amplified TCR beta libraries were sequenced as 87-base-pair reads. In the source study's methods: A later analysis counted some 80 million unique TCR beta chains across the 500 to 850 repertoires, and some 12 million of these chains were shared by at least two donors. A nearest-neighbor algorithm error-corrected the raw reads and collapsed the reads into unique sequences, merging closely related sequences to remove PCR and sequencing errors. To assign V, D and J gene segments, CDR3 sequences were aligned to IMGT reference sequences. For a sequence to be retained, a match of at least six nucleotides was required to both a V gene segment and a J gene segment. A rearrangement was called productive if the CDR3 had no stop codons and remained in frame with V and J, and every other rearrangement was called non-productive. Following IMGT convention, CDR3 was defined as the stretch from the second conserved V-encoded cysteine up to the conserved J-encoded phenylalanine. In an earlier analysis of around 540 of the donors, sequences lacking an unambiguous match to a single V gene segment were excluded. An earlier analysis of about 590 of the donors classified V segments as functional when productive rearrangements were above 56.7% and as segregating when the standard deviation between donors was above 5%. To diagnose cytomegalovirus status from the catalog of TCR beta chain sequences, a statistical classification framework was built. V and J gene assignment, in a later analysis, came from comparing TCR nucleotide sequences with IMGT/GENE-DB human TR gene sequences. A later analysis assigned CDR3 sequences and most-parsimonious VDJ recombination scenarios with the TCRdist pipeline. A later analysis defined each TCR beta chain by its CDR3 amino acid sequence plus V-gene family, and excluded reads lacking a unique V-gene family. A later analysis removed several hundred highly shared, low-generation-probability nucleotide sequences to deal with suspected cross-contamination and a sequencing artifact. A later analysis calculated a clonal expansion index for each public chain from normalized within-repertoire ranks of inferred template counts. A later analysis computed generation probabilities with a VDJ recombination model fitted to out-of-frame rearrangements, and checked the results against IGoR. In a later analysis, TCR-TCR, TCR-HLA and TCR-CMV co-occurrence was scored with hypergeometric tests, and a repertoire-size bias correction was applied to TCR pairs. A later analysis estimated false discovery rates by permuting HLA or CMV assignments 20 times. In a later analysis, co-occurring TCRs were grouped using DBSCAN, with TCRdist sequence similarity added in when clustering inside HLA-allele-positive subsets. Co-occurrence clustering excluded repertoires with fewer than 30,000 or more than 120,000 public chains, plus five with anomalous nucleotide sharing. Sourced from immuneACCESS, this table was stored by TCRdb with only in-frame sequences that have V and J called. A share of the clones is absent; for the studies checked, an unresolved V gene accounts for under half, and the remainder has no known explanation. The V and J calls and clone size were taken over from that table, and D and trimming were inferred from the DNA. The sample table holds hundreds of thousands of clones, of which approximately 80% were seen once. The top ten hold 3.8% of the sample.

The CDR3 covers 14 residues, taking in both the cysteine and the phenylalanine. The retained sequence is limited to the CDR3, 42 bases, with the frame set at the first base. V is clipped by 7 bases and J by 4 bases, and the sequence between their germline boundaries is 14 bases long. The germline V gene specifies MDHEN as CDR1 and SYDVKM as CDR2. These data belong to a study of cytomegalovirus exposure and HLA in healthy donors (dated by TCRdb to 2016 to 2017). Regarding the complete study: An earlier analysis of approximately 550 of the donors reported about 290 Gb of sequence data and approximately 110 million unique TCR beta sequences from about 179 million T cells. The T cell repertoires of some 700 subjects were profiled by immunosequencing and related to cytomegalovirus serostatus. Every repertoire in the discovery cohort had been generated on one and the same sequencing platform. Donor age, sex, ethnicity and CMV serostatus were compiled alongside the repertoire data. The genetic ancestry cluster associated with self-reported Caucasian donors included roughly four fifths of the approximately 410 genotyped donors. A later analysis re-analyzed previously published TCR beta repertoires from 650 to 800 donors and added high-resolution HLA genotyping to study TCR occurrence patterns. In addition to the first cohort of 666 subjects, a separate validation cohort of 100 to 150 different subjects was used. An early release covering roughly 640 HLA-typed donors comprised 250 to 350 gigabases of sequencing data and 85 million or so unique TCR sequences. An earlier analysis of several hundred of the donors used high-throughput TCR beta sequencing to judge whether each TCR beta V gene segment behaved as functional or pseudogenic. The study aimed to test whether cataloging public T cell receptors could reveal signatures of past pathogen exposure. The later analysis used no new phenotypic data to find candidate immune exposures, relying instead on TCR beta sequences and their occurrence across donors. The number of typed donors differed by locus: about 620-640 for A, B, C, DRB1 and DQB1; approximately 530 for DQA1; some 590 for DPA1; and roughly 470 for DPB1. Across some 400 genotyped donors of the cohort, an average of approximately 220,000 unique TCR beta nucleotide sequences per donor were sequenced, and around 19% of those sequences were non-productive. Genome-wide SNP genotypes for about three fifths of the roughly 670 donors were used in a later genetic analysis, which treated that subset as a discovery cohort. A handful of DR-DQ haplotypes were handled as single units for association and clustering because linkage in the cohort was strong. HLA typing covered class I and class II loci at four-digit resolution. High-throughput TCR immunosequencing, statistical association of individual TCRs with disease status, and machine learning were combined to predict cytomegalovirus infection status. Here is what the overall study found, with its caveats: According to a later analysis, parvovirus B19, influenza, CMV and Epstein-Barr virus appeared linked to several top co-occurrence clusters. A group of highly shared sequence variants was considered likely to be a technical artifact of the sequencing pipeline. Correlated functional status among segregating V segments might be attributable to linkage disequilibrium, but an unknown experimental factor could not be ruled out. The classifier was reported to diagnose cytomegalovirus status with high specificity and sensitivity in both the original and validation cohorts. Compared with equally common non-associated chains, HLA-associated TCR beta chains in a later analysis were more clonally expanded and had lower generation probabilities. The authors suggested that the approach could potentially be extended to other disease states and immunological phenotypes. When HLA alleles, especially DR and DQ, strongly co-occurred, TCR associations were difficult to assign to individual alleles. Sequencing depth was assumed to be roughly uniform across donors in the presence/absence analyses, though that assumption may not hold. In a later analysis, over 15,000 TCR beta sequences were associated with specific HLA alleles at a false discovery rate of 0.05. In a later analysis, the rate of TCR association differed among HLA loci, with DRB1 alleles having the most associated TCRs and HLA-C alleles having the fewest. The cohort was sequenced for TCR beta chains only, and without alpha or paired-chain data the features that could be detected were limited. An earlier analysis of approximately 540 of the donors showed that most TCR beta V segments appeared in productive rearrangements either about 90% or about 30% of the time, which broadly matched IMGT annotations. Immune exposure information for the cohort was limited to CMV serostatus. In vitro tests confirmed that a few of the cytomegalovirus-associated TCR beta chains recognize cytomegalovirus antigens. The earlier analysis of about 600 of the donors excluded around 17 rarely observed V segments, including chromosome 9 orphons, because counts were too low. Because some donors lacked HLA typing at each locus, the association tests relied only on the typed subset. V-gene and J-gene trimming of TCR beta chains was associated with a missense DCLRE1C variant in a later genetic analysis, and the association was replicated in an independent cohort. In a later genetic analysis, fewer N-insertions in productive TCRs were reported among donors in an Asian-associated ancestry cluster than the roughly 700-donor mean. A further reported finding was that TCR beta sequences accurately predicted the HLA-A and HLA-B alleles for most subjects in the first cohort. The study listed 164 TCR beta chains as associated with cytomegalovirus. Most CMV-associated TCR beta chains appeared to be HLA-restricted in a later analysis, and the HLA associations seemed to be driven largely by CMV exposure. Some IMGT-functional V segments, including TRBV6-2 and TRBV6-3, could not be distinguished by the 87-base-pair reads and were therefore excluded. Most TCR sequences were seen in very few donors, while some public TCRs were found in many individuals.

The cohort comprised around 690 healthy bone marrow donors. All cohort members were sampled while nominally healthy, although unrecorded immune exposures were likely present. The donor was CMV seronegative and belonged to the group of 320 or so seronegative cohort members. A peripheral blood sample was provided by each donor, and peripheral blood mononuclear cells were used for TCR beta sequencing. Genomic DNA was extracted from the blood cell samples with the Qiagen DNeasy Blood Extraction Kit. Recombination joined TRBV28 with TRBJ1-5, with no D gene named confidently. This receptor was taken from a male donor in good health and CMV-seronegative. The sequenced material came from PBMCs. The encoded CDR3 is CASTTLKRNQPQHF. The bases are TGTGCCAGCACCACTCTGAAGCGGAATCAGCCCCAGCATTTT.